This section outlines one TCR beta chain sequence together with its context. Molecular barcoded adaptors covering alpha/delta and beta/gamma chains were used on approximately 440 ng RNA. TCRdb reprocessed the reads with MiXCR, giving one entry per CDR3 protein. Of 20,000 or so distinct CDR3 sequences listed, roughly a fifth were seen once; the top ten hold less than 25%. The sample is drawn from a study of read filtering for tumor transcriptome and immune sequencing. Germline CDR1 reads LGHDT; CDR2 reads YNNKEL (reference sequence). The CDR3 is 16 amino acids. V was pared by 4 bases and J by 3 bases, with 19 bases between.

Sequenced: a population of CD138-negative cells sorted from bone marrow. V is TRBV3-1 and J is TRBJ2-7, with D perhaps being TRBD1 or TRBD2 (5 bases each). This TCR was recovered from a donor aged 40 or over with multiple myeloma. The CDR3: CASSLLGGTGIYEQYF. The CDR3 DNA follows: TGTGCCAGCAGCCTCCTCGGAGGAACAGGTATCTACGAGCAGTACTTC.